Following are 27 T cell receptor beta chains from one sample sequenced in a study of shared clonotypes between healthy human individuals. Sequenced by immunoSEQ multiplex PCR; TCRdb stores in-frame clones only, minus some. The sample holds more than 2,000,000 clones, 80% to 95% seen once. Sample: naive CD4+ T cells from PBMCs. The subset here: CD45RA+ positively selected. These receptors came from a man aged 18 to 29 in good health. Some clones in this sample may be carry-over from other donors' samples.

V is TRBV7-2 and J is TRBJ1-1; D is ambiguous. The V gene's germline CDR1 is SGHTA and CDR2 FQGNSA. The CDR3 length is 14 residues. The V and J ends lost 1 base and 10 bases respectively, with 16 bases between them. The CDR3 region is CASSLGTRTLGAFF. The CDR3 bases are TGTGCCAGCAGCTTAGGTACCAGGACGCTTGGAGCTTTCTTT.

This chain joins TRBV2 and TRBJ1-2; 8 bases are shared with TRBD1. CDR1 is SNHLY and CDR2 is FYNNEI in the germline V gene. With V trimmed by 7 bases and J by 0 bases, 7 bases remained unmatched. The CDR3 covers 15 residues. The CDR3 sequence: CASKETGEANYGYTF. DNA of the CDR3: TGTGCCAGCAAGGAGACAGGGGAAGCTAACTATGGCTACACCTTC. The full variable domain, completed using reference TRBV2 and TRBJ1-2, is EPEVTQTPSHQVTQMGQEVILRCVPISNHLYFYWYRQILGQKVEFLVSFYNNEISEKSEIFDDQFSVERPDGSNFTLKIRSTKLEDSAMYFCASKETGEANYGYTFGSGTRLTVV.

This clone was seen once. This chain links TRBV9 with TRBJ2-1, with D maybe TRBD2 (6 bases). Germline-derived CDR1 and CDR2 are SGDLS and YYNGEE. The V end lost 0 bases, the J end lost 7 bases, and 20 bases lay between the germline ends. The CDR3 totals 17 residues. The CDR3 coding sequence is TGTGCCAGCAGCGTAGGCCTCTCGACTAGACTCGCGAATGAGCAGTTCTTC. This gives the protein CASSVGLSTRLANEQFF.

The J gene is TRBJ2-1, the V gene TRBV9; 7 bases map to TRBD2. V dropped 4 bases and J dropped 5; count of bases not matched to a gene: 9. This CDR3 spans 15 amino acids. Germline values: CDR1 SGDLS, CDR2 YYNGEE. CDR3 amino acids: CASSWDYLGNNEQFF. The DNA for the CDR3 is TGTGCCAGCAGCTGGGACTATTTAGGTAACAATGAGCAGTTCTTC.

The chain couples TRBV5-1 to TRBJ1-3; D unresolved. V lost 5 bases, J lost 0 bases, and 12 bases lay in between. This CDR3 has 15 amino acids. Germline V gives CDR1 SGHRS, CDR2 YFSETQ. Here the CDR3 reads CASRPDVNSGNTIYF. CDR3 DNA: TGCGCCAGCAGGCCGGACGTCAACTCTGGAAACACCATATATTTT.

V is TRBV2 and J is TRBJ2-2; 7 bases line up with TRBD1. This CDR3 contains 13 residues. J was trimmed by 6 bases and V by 6 bases; bases with no gene match: 4. Germline assignment: CDR1 SNHLY and CDR2 FYNNEI. CDR3 sequence reads: CASSTQGSGELFF. Written as DNA, the CDR3 is TGTGCCAGCAGCACACAGGGGTCCGGGGAGCTGTTTTTT.

The V call is TRBV2, the J call TRBJ2-3; D remains unclear. The V gene lost 6 bases and the J gene lost 5 bases, with 9 bases spanning the gap. The CDR3 length is 12 residues. The germline V gene encodes CDR1 SNHLY and CDR2 FYNNEI. For the CDR3, the DNA is TGTGCCAGCAGCCCCCGAGGAGATACGCAGTATTTT. Its translation: CASSPRGDTQYF.

The chain couples TRBV18 to TRBJ1-4; D is uncertain. The CDR3 extends over 15 amino acids. Germline values: CDR1 KGHSH, CDR2 LQKENI. Trimming shortened V by 2 bases and J by 4 bases, and 11 bases separated the two germline ends. CDR3 sequence reads: CASSPSLTFNEKLFF. As DNA, the CDR3 is TGTGCCAGCTCACCATCATTGACGTTTAATGAAAAACTGTTTTTT.

This clone was found once. V and J are TRBV5-1 and TRBJ2-7; TRBD2 aligns across 9 bases. CDR3 length: 14 residues. In germline, CDR1 is SGHRS, CDR2 YFSETQ. Trimming at V came to 4 bases and at J to 7 bases, leaving 9 bases not matched to a gene. The DNA for the CDR3 is TGCGCCAGCAGCGTGTTAGCGGGAGAGGAAGAGCAGTACTTC. This translates into CASSVLAGEEEQYF. Full variable domain (remainder filled in from reference TRBV5-1 and TRBJ2-7): KAGVTQTPRYLIKTRGQQVTLSCSPISGHRSVSWYQQTPGQGLQFLFEYFSETQRNKGNFPGRFSGRQFSNSRSEMNVSTLELGDSALYLCASSVLAGEEEQYFGPGTRLTVT.

J is TRBJ1-1 and V is TRBV19; D ambiguous. There are 12 residues in the CDR3. V lost 3 bases, J lost 7 bases, and 9 bases lay in between. CDR1 is LNHDA and CDR2 is SQIVND in the germline V gene (reference sequence). The CDR3 region is CASSISLGEAFF. CDR3 nucleotides: TGTGCCAGTAGTATCAGCCTGGGTGAAGCTTTCTTT.

Notes on this clone: Within the sample, other DNA sequences also encode this same CDR3. The V call is TRBV12-5, the J call TRBJ2-3; D gene unclear. V lost 1 base and J lost 1, with 3 bases in between. Germline values: CDR1 LGHNT, CDR2 FRNRAP. This CDR3 spans 13 amino acids. CDR3 DNA sequence: TGTGCTAGTGGTTTGGGAGGCACAGATACGCAGTATTTT. It yields the protein CASGLGGTDTQYF.

A word on this clone: In the same sample, other DNA sequences code for this CDR3. The V gene is TRBV5-1, the J gene TRBJ2-1, with 8 positions matching TRBD2. Germline CDR1 is SGHRS and CDR2 is YFSETQ. Losses at the gene ends were 4 bases for V and 0 bases for J; bases not matched to a gene: 6. The CDR3 is 16 residues long. The CDR3 DNA reads TGCGCCAGCAGCGGATTACTAGCGGACTCCTACAATGAGCAGTTCTTC. Translating gives CASSGLLADSYNEQFF.

V gene TRBV6-5 combines with J gene TRBJ1-1, with a possible D match to TRBD1 (6 bases). CDR1 is MNHEY, CDR2 SVGAGI, per germline. The ends were cut back, 7 bases at V and 4 bases at J, with 16 bases in the middle. CDR3 length equals 14 residues. The CDR3 DNA reads TGTGCCAGCACTGTAAACAGGGCCGGCACTGAAGCTTTCTTT. Translating gives CASTVNRAGTEAFF.

The chain employs TRBV18 and TRBJ1-1; D perhaps matches TRBD1 (5 bases). The CDR3 is 13 residues long. Trimming pared 3 bases from V and 6 bases from J, leaving 11 bases between. Germline V gene sequence: CDR1 KGHSH, CDR2 LQKENI. The chain's CDR3 is CASSPGPPSEAFF. CDR3 DNA sequence: TGTGCCAGCTCACCGGGACCTCCATCTGAAGCTTTCTTT.

The rearrangement joins TRBV11-2 to TRBJ2-7, with 9 bases matching TRBD2. The CDR3 runs 17 residues. V shed 1 base, J shed 7 bases, and the junction held 14 bases outside the gene matches. Germline V gene lookup returns CDR1 SGHAT and CDR2 FQNNGV. The CDR3 reads CASSLGAGGSVWSEQYF. The CDR3, as DNA: TGTGCCAGCAGCTTAGGCGCGGGAGGGTCTGTGTGGTCTGAGCAGTACTTC.

This clone was seen only a few times. This CDR3 reads CASSKDRNTEAFF. DNA of the CDR3: TGTGCCAGCAGTAAGGACAGGAACACTGAAGCTTTCTTT. The chain recombines TRBV6-4 with TRBJ1-1, with D tentatively TRBD1 (6 bases). Germline lookup yields CDR1 MRHNA and CDR2 SNTAGT. The CDR3 is 13 amino acids. Trimming took off 5 bases at V and 1 base at J, with 8 bases between the two ends.

This sequence joins TRBV11-2 and TRBJ2-1; D unresolved. Germline V CDR1 and CDR2: SGHAT, FQNNGV. Trimming removed 5 bases at V and 7 bases at J, with 6 bases between. The CDR3 contains 11 residues. The CDR3 DNA is TGTGCCAGCAGCCCTTCGAATGAGCAGTTCTTC. Amino acid sequence: CASSPSNEQFF.

V gene TRBV28 combines with J gene TRBJ2-3, with 11 bases that match TRBD2. This CDR3 has 17 residues. The ends lost 2 bases at V and 7 bases at J; junction bases unmatched: 11. Germline V gene lookup returns CDR1 MDHEN and CDR2 SYDVKM. The CDR3 nucleotides read TGTGCCAGCAGTTTAATGGGGACTAGCGGTTCACAGAATACGCAGTATTTT. Translation gives CASSLMGTSGSQNTQYF.

V and J are TRBV11-2 and TRBJ2-2, with TRBD1 matching over 11 bases. The CDR3 runs to 17 residues. Germline CDR1 SGHAT, CDR2 FQNNGV. J was trimmed by 4 bases and V by 3 bases; bases with no gene match: 7. This CDR3 reads CASSLRLGTGGTGELFF. CDR3 DNA: TGTGCCAGCAGCTTGAGATTGGGGACAGGGGGCACCGGGGAGCTGTTTTTT. The variable domain in full, with the rest retrieved from reference TRBV11-2 and TRBJ2-2, is EAGVAQSPRYKIIEKRQSVAFWCNPISGHATLYWYQQILGQGPKLLIQFQNNGVVDDSQLPKDRFSAERLKGVDSTLKIQPAKLEDSAVYLCASSLRLGTGGTGELFFGEGSRLTVL.

The V call is TRBV6-6, the J call TRBJ2-7; D may be TRBD1 (6 bases). The CDR3 is 13 amino acids. V gave up 6 bases and J gave up 2 bases, with 11 bases separating them. In germline, CDR1 is MNHNY, CDR2 SVGAGI (reference sequence). The CDR3 loop reads CASRKTGTYEQYF. CDR3 DNA: TGTGCCAGCAGGAAGACAGGCACCTACGAGCAGTACTTC.

The chain uses TRBV7-9 and TRBJ2-7, with a tentative D call TRBD2 (6 bases). CDR3 length: 16 residues. Trimming cost V 5 bases and J 6 bases, with 23 bases left between them. Germline CDR1 SEHNR, CDR2 FQNEAQ (reference sequence). This chain's CDR3 is CASSRASMATGVEQYF. CDR3 nucleotides: TGTGCCAGCAGCCGCGCCTCAATGGCAACGGGGGTCGAGCAGTACTTC.

This chain connects TRBV9 to TRBJ2-7, with TRBD1 matching 9 bases. The V gene's germline CDR1 is SGDLS and CDR2 YYNGEE. V lost 2 bases, J lost 8 bases, and 5 bases stayed unmatched. The CDR3 totals 13 residues. The DNA for the CDR3 is TGTGCCAGCAGCGTCGCCGGGACAGGGAAGCAGTACTTC. It is translated as CASSVAGTGKQYF.

The genes are TRBV2 and TRBJ2-2; D is uncertain. In germline, CDR1 is SNHLY, CDR2 FYNNEI. The V and J ends lost 7 bases and 3 bases respectively, with 3 bases between them. This CDR3 is built from 11 residues. The CDR3 sequence: CASKDTGELFF. CDR3 sequence (DNA): TGTGCCAGCAAGGACACCGGGGAGCTGTTTTTT.

The chain carries TRBV19 and TRBJ1-1; a possible D gene is TRBD1 (5 bases). Deletions cut 5 bases from V and 1 base from J, with 11 bases between. Germline V CDR1 and CDR2: LNHDA, SQIVND (reference sequence). The CDR3 is 14 residues long. The CDR3 DNA is TGTGCCAGTAGTGCGGGACCGAGGAACACTGAAGCTTTCTTT. As protein: CASSAGPRNTEAFF.

As DNA, the CDR3 is TGTGCCTGGAATCAGGGGCCGGATGGCTACACCTTC. Translated, it gives CAWNQGPDGYTF. The gene calls are TRBV30 and TRBJ1-2, with D possibly being TRBD1 (6 bases). This CDR3 has 12 amino acids. Germline CDR1 GTSNPN, CDR2 SVGIG (reference sequence). V was cut by 4 bases and J by 6 bases, with 12 bases left in between.

As regards this clone: Within the sample, other DNA sequences also encode this same CDR3. The chain couples TRBV9 to TRBJ1-4, with D unresolved. The CDR3 spans 15 residues. Deletions cut 0 bases from V and 3 bases from J, with 9 bases between. Germline V gene sequence: CDR1 SGDLS, CDR2 YYNGEE. As DNA, the CDR3 is TGTGCCAGCAGCGTAGCAGGCGGGTCTAATGAAAAACTGTTTTTT. Amino acids: CASSVAGGSNEKLFF.

V gene TRBV13 combines with J gene TRBJ2-3; 7 bases agree with TRBD2. Trimming removed 5 bases from V and 2 bases from J; junction bases left unmatched: 4. There are 14 residues in the CDR3. Germline values: CDR1 PRHDT, CDR2 FYEKMQ (reference sequence). The CDR3 sequence is CASSPKRDTDTQYF. For the CDR3, the DNA is TGTGCCAGCAGCCCAAAGCGGGACACAGATACGCAGTATTTT.